These 7 T cell receptor beta chains came from one sample sequenced in a study of T cell repertoires in cytomegalovirus infection (dated by TCRdb to the late 2010s). Sequenced using an Illumina HiSeq 1500. TCRdb redid the processing of the public reads, applying fastp at Q25 and MiXCR, and retained in-frame beta chains. Rows with a matching CDR3 protein are joined into one entry that keeps the most common DNA and genes. The sample table shows 450,000 to 650,000 distinct CDR3 sequences, and around 27% are seen once. The top ten hold about 13% of the sample. The sequenced material came from PBMCs. Receptors were obtained from a human donor in good health (CMV status not recorded). Some clones in this sample may be carry-over from other donors' samples.

The J gene is TRBJ2-7, the V gene TRBV25-1; a possible D gene is TRBD2 (5 bases). The V end was cut by 3 bases, the J end by 5 bases, with 20 bases between. Germline V gives CDR1 MGHDK, CDR2 SYGVNS. The CDR3 is made up of 16 amino acids. The CDR3 loop is CASSDISRASLDEQYF. The CDR3 DNA sequence: TGTGCCAGCAGTGATATTTCGAGGGCTAGTCTCGACGAGCAGTACTTC.

V and J are TRBV6-2 or TRBV6-3 and TRBJ2-5, with 8 bases identical to TRBD2. Germline loops: CDR1 MNHEY, CDR2 SVGEGT. CDR3 length: 14 amino acids. The V gene end was trimmed by 8 bases and the J gene end by 1 base; junction bases not matched to a gene: 6. DNA of the CDR3: TGTGCCAGCTGGAATAGCGGGATCCAAGAGACCCAGTACTTC. Translated, it gives CASWNSGIQETQYF.

This clonotype was observed a few times. This rearrangement joins TRBV7-2 to TRBJ2-5; D is perhaps TRBD2 (6 bases). CDR1 and CDR2 from the germline V gene are SGHTA and FQGNSA. This CDR3 has 16 amino acids. V was cut by 1 base and J by 0 bases, with 12 bases left in between. The CDR3 loop is CASSLEFAGHQETQYF. The CDR3 DNA follows: TGTGCCAGCAGCTTAGAATTTGCGGGACACCAAGAGACCCAGTACTTC.

The rearrangement joins TRBV6-2 or TRBV6-3 to TRBJ2-5; 7 nucleotides line up with TRBD2. V trimming: 5 bases; J trimming: 2 bases; junction bases outside the gene matches: 8. The CDR3 totals 15 residues. Per the germline V gene, CDR1 is MNHEY and CDR2 is SVGEGT. CDR3 sequence reads: CASSRAGTTQETQYF. CDR3 bases: TGTGCCAGCAGTCGGGCCGGGACTACACAAGAGACCCAGTACTTC.

The chain uses TRBV20-1 and TRBJ2-5; D is perhaps TRBD1 or TRBD2 (5 bases each). CDR1 and CDR2 (germline): DFQATT, SNEGSKA (reference sequence). Trimming shortened V by 5 bases and J by 5 bases, and 21 bases separated the two germline ends. This CDR3 comprises 15 residues. The CDR3 nucleotides read TGCAGTGCTGAATCGACTGGGGACCCTCCTGAGACCCAGTACTTC. Translation gives CSAESTGDPPETQYF.

The chain has TRBV7-6 and TRBJ2-5, with TRBD1 matching 10 bases. The germline V gene encodes CDR1 SGHVS and CDR2 FNYEAQ. The CDR3 consists of 15 residues. V lost 3 bases to trimming and J lost 4 bases; unmatched junction nucleotides: 5. CDR3 sequence (DNA): TGTGCCAGCAGCTTGGGGGACAGGGGTTCAGAGACCCAGTACTTC. This translates into CASSLGDRGSETQYF.

In this sample, this clonotype turned up a few times. V and J are TRBV15 and TRBJ2-3, with D uncertain. Trimming took off 0 bases at V and 8 bases at J, with 9 bases between the two ends. Germline V lookup: CDR1 LNHNV, CDR2 YYDKDF (reference sequence). The CDR3 has 13 residues. In nucleotides, the CDR3 is TGTGCCACCAGCAGAGATCTTGTTCCTACGCAGTATTTT. Its translation is CATSRDLVPTQYF.